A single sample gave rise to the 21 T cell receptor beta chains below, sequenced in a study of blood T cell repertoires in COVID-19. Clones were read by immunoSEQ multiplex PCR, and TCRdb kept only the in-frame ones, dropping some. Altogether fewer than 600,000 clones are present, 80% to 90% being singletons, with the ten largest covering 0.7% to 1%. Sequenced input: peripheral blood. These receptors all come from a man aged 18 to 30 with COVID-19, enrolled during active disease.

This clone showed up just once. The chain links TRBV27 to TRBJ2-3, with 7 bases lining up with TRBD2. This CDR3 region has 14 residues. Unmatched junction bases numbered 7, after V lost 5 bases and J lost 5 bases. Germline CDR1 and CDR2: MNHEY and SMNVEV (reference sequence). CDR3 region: CASSLYSGVDTQYF. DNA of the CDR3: TGTGCCAGCAGTCTGTACAGCGGGGTAGATACGCAGTATTTT.

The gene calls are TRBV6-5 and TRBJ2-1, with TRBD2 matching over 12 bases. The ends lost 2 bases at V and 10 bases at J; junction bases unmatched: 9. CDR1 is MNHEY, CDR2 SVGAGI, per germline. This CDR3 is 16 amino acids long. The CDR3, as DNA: TGTGCCAGCAGTTACCTGACTAGCGGGAGTCGGGGGGAGCAGTTCTTC. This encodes CASSYLTSGSRGEQFF.

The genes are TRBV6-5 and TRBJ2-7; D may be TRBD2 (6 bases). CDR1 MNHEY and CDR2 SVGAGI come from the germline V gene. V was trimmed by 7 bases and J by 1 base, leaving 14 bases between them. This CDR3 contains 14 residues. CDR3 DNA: TGTGCCAGCACCGCCGAGCTAGCGTCCTACGAGCAGTACTTC. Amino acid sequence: CASTAELASYEQYF.

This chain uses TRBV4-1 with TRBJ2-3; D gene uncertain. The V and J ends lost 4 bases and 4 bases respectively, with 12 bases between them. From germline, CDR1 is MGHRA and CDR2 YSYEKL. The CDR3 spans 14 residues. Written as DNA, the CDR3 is TGCGCCAGCAGCCGAGAAGCGTATCCAGATACGCAGTATTTT. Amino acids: CASSREAYPDTQYF.

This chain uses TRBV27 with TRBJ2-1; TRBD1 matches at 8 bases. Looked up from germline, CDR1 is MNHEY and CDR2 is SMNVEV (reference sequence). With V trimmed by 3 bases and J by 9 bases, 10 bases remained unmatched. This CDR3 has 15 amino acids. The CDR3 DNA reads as TGTGCCAGCAGTTTCGGGCAGGGGGCATTCAGTGAGCAGTTCTTC. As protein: CASSFGQGAFSEQFF.

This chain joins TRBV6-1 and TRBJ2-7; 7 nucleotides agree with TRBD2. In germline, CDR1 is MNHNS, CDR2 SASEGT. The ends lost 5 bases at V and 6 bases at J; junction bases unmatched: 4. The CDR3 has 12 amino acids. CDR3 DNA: TGTGCCAGCAGTTGGGGCGGGAGCGAGCAGTACTTC. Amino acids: CASSWGGSEQYF.

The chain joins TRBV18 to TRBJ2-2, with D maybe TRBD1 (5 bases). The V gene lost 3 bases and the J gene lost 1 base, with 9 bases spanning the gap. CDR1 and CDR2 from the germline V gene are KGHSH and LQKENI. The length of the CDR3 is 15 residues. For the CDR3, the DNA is TGTGCCAGCTCACCTACCACAGGGAACACCGGGGAGCTGTTTTTT. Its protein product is CASSPTTGNTGELFF.

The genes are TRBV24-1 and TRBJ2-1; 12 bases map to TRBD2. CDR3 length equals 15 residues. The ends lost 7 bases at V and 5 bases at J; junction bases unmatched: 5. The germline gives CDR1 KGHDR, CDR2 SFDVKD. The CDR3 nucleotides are TGTGCCACCAGCCGGACTAGCGGGAAAGACAATGAGCAGTTCTTC. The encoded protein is CATSRTSGKDNEQFF.

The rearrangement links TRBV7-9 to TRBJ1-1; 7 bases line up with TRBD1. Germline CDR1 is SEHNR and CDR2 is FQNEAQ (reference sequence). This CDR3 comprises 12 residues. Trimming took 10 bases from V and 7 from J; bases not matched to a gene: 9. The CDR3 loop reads CANSLTGIEAFF. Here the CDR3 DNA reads TGTGCCAACTCCCTGACAGGGATTGAAGCTTTCTTT.

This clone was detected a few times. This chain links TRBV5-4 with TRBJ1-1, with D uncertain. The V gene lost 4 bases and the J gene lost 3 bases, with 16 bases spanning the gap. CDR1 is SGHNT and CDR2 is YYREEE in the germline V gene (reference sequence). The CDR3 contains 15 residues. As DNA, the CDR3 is TGTGCCAGCAGCCCCCGGGCTGGGGAGTACACTGAAGCTTTCTTT. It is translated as CASSPRAGEYTEAFF. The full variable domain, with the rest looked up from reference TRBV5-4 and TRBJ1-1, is ETGVTQSPTHLIKTRGQQVTLRCSSQSGHNTVSWYQQALGQGPQFIFQYYREEENGRGNFPPRFSGLQFPNYSSELNVNALELDDSALYLCASSPRAGEYTEAFFGQGTRLTVV.

CDR3 amino acids: CASSQDKGQGGTEAFF. The CDR3 DNA follows: TGTGCCAGCAGCCAAGATAAAGGCCAGGGAGGGACTGAAGCTTTCTTT. This chain links TRBV3-1 (or the pseudogene TRBV3-2) with TRBJ1-1; possibly TRBD1 for D (5 bases). Trimming removed 0 bases from V and 5 bases from J, with 16 bases in between. This CDR3 is 16 amino acids long. The germline gives CDR1 LGHDT, CDR2 YNNKEL (reference sequence).

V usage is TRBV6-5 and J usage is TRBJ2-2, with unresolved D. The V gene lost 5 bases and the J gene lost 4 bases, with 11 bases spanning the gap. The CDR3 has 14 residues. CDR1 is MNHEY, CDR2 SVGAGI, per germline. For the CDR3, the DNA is TGTGCCAGCAGTCAGACTGCGGCCACCGGGGAGCTGTTTTTT. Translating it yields CASSQTAATGELFF.

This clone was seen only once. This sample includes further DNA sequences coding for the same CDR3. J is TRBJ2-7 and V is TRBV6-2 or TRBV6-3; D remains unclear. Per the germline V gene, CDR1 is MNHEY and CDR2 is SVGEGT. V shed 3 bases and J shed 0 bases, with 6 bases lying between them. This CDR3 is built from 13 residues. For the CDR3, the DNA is TGTGCCAGCAGTTATGGCGGCTCCTACGAGCAGTACTTC. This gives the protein CASSYGGSYEQYF.

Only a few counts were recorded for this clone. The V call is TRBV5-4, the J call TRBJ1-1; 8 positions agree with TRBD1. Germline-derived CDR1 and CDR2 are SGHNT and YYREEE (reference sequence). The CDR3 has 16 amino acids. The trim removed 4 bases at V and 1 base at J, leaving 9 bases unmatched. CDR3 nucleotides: TGTGCCAGCAGCCCCGGTCCCGGGACAGGGAACACTGAAGCTTTCTTT. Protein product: CASSPGPGTGNTEAFF. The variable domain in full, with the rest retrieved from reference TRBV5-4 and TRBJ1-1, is ETGVTQSPTHLIKTRGQQVTLRCSSQSGHNTVSWYQQALGQGPQFIFQYYREEENGRGNFPPRFSGLQFPNYSSELNVNALELDDSALYLCASSPGPGTGNTEAFFGQGTRLTVV.

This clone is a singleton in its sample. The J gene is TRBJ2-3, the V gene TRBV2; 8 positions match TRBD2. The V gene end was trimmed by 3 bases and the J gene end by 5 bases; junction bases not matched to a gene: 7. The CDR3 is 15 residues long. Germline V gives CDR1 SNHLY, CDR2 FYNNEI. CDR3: CASSDPGGAQDTQYF. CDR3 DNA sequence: TGTGCCAGCAGTGATCCCGGGGGGGCCCAAGATACGCAGTATTTT.

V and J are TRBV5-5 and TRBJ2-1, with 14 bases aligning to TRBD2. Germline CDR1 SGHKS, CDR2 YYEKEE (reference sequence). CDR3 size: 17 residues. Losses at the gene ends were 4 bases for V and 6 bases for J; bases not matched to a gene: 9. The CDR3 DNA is TGTGCCAGCAGCACCGGTCCCGGGACTAGCGGGAGCAATGAGCAGTTCTTC. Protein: CASSTGPGTSGSNEQFF.

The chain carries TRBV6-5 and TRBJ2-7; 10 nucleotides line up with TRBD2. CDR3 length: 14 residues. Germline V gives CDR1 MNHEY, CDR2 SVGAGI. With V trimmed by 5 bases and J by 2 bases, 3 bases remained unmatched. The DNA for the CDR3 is TGTGCCAGCAGTAGGACTAGCGGAACCTACGAGCAGTACTTC. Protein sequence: CASSRTSGTYEQYF.

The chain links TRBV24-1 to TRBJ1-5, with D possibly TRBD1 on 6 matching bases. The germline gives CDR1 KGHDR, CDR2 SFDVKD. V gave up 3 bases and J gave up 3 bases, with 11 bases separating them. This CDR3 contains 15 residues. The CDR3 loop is CATSDATGPNQPQHF. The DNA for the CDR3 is TGTGCCACCAGTGATGCAACAGGGCCCAATCAGCCCCAGCATTTT.

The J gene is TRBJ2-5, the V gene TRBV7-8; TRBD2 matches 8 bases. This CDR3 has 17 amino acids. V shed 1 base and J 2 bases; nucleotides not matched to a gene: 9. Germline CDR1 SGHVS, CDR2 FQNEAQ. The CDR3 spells CASSLGGLAGMQETQYF. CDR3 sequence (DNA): TGTGCCAGCAGCTTAGGGGGGTTAGCGGGGATGCAAGAGACCCAGTACTTC.

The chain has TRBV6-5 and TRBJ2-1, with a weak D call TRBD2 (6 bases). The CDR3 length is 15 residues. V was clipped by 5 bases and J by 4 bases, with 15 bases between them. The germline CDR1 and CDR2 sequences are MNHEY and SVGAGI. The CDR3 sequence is CASSMRDGYYNEQFF. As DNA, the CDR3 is TGTGCCAGCAGTATGCGGGACGGCTATTACAATGAGCAGTTCTTC.

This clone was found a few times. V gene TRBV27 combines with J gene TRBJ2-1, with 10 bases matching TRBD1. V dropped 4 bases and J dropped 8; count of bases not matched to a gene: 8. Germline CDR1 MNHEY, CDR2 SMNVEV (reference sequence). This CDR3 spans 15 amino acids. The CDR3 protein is CASSSRTGGVYEQFF. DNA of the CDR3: TGTGCCAGCAGTTCTAGGACAGGGGGTGTCTATGAGCAGTTCTTC.